The present TCR beta chain was sequenced within a study of blood T cell repertoires in COVID-19. Turning to the study itself: The samples span acute and convalescent COVID-19 from the United States, Italy and Spain. Nucleic acid was either cDNA or gDNA, and it came from T cells, B-cell-depleted T cells, or PBMCs.

V lost 4 bases, J lost 8 bases, and 5 bases stayed unmatched. Germline CDR1 reads SEHNR; CDR2 reads FQNEAQ (reference sequence). The CDR3 is 14 residues long. The repertoire was sequenced with immunoSEQ multiplex PCR; TCRdb's copy has only in-frame clones and lacks some. The profile shows about 300,000 clones, about 89% of them singletons. The chain links TRBV7-9 to TRBJ1-4, with TRBD1 identical over 9 bases. The sequence derives from a man in his forties with acute or convalescent COVID-19. The sample taken for sequencing was peripheral blood. DNA of the CDR3: TGTGCCAGCAGCTCGGGACAGGGAGGCGAAAAACTGTTTTTT. Translated, it gives CASSSGQGGEKLFF.